This passage covers 12 T cell receptor beta chains from one sample sequenced in a study of glioma-infiltrating T cells after dendritic cell vaccination. Assay used: immunoSEQ multiplex PCR; TCRdb lists only in-frame clones, some missing. The table includes 40,000 or so clones, approximately 80% detected once. Sequences were derived from blood, sampled before dendritic cell vaccination. These receptors originate from a human donor with glioblastoma.

V is TRBV11-3 and J is TRBJ2-1; D gene uncertain. V was trimmed by 7 bases and J by 6 bases, leaving 16 bases between them. Germline CDR1 SGHNT, CDR2 YENEEA. This CDR3 is 14 amino acids long. The CDR3 DNA sequence: TGTGCCAGCACCACCGCCGAGGCGATCAATGAGCAGTTCTTC. It encodes CASTTAEAINEQFF.

The chain recombines TRBV5-1 with TRBJ1-2; 7 positions agree with TRBD1. V lost 0 bases, J lost 2 bases, and 4 bases stayed unmatched. The CDR3 sequence is 15 residues long. Germline V CDR1 and CDR2: SGHRS, YFSETQ. CDR3 protein: CASSLDRGSNYGYTF. CDR3 sequence (DNA): TGCGCCAGCAGCTTGGACAGGGGATCCAACTATGGCTACACCTTC.

The chain carries TRBV6-1 and TRBJ1-2, with TRBD1 identical over 8 bases. Germline CDR1 reads MNHNS; CDR2 reads SASEGT. Trimming removed 6 bases from V and 6 bases from J; junction bases left unmatched: 12. The CDR3 runs to 15 residues. The DNA of the CDR3 is TGTGCCAGCAGGGACGATAACAGGGGGTCGGATGGCTACACCTTC. Translated: CASRDDNRGSDGYTF.

CDR3 nucleotides: TGTGCCAGCAGCTTAGGCACTTGGGAGCGGGGGAGCCCAGAGACCCAGTACTTC. Amino acids: CASSLGTWERGSPETQYF. The rearrangement links TRBV7-9 to TRBJ2-5; 8 bases align to TRBD2. CDR3 length: 18 amino acids. Trimming cost V 1 base and J 4 bases; bases outside gene matches: 14. Germline V gene data show CDR1 as SEHNR and CDR2 as FQNEAQ (reference sequence).

This chain uses TRBV9 with TRBJ2-7; a possible D gene is TRBD1 (6 bases). This CDR3 is 14 amino acids long. Trimming took off 4 bases at V and 2 bases at J, with 13 bases between the two ends. CDR1 is SGDLS, CDR2 YYNGEE, per germline. The CDR3 here is CASSLFGGPYEQYF. In DNA form, the CDR3 reads TGTGCCAGCAGCTTATTTGGGGGCCCCTACGAGCAGTACTTC.

The V and J genes are TRBV19 and TRBJ2-7; 7 positions match TRBD1. Looked up from germline, CDR1 is LNHDA and CDR2 is SQIVND (reference sequence). The CDR3 sequence is 13 residues long. V gave up 10 bases and J gave up 6 bases; unmatched junction bases: 12. The CDR3 is CATREGGRPEQYF. The CDR3 bases are TGTGCCACCCGGGAAGGGGGCCGTCCCGAGCAGTACTTC.

The chain couples TRBV18 to TRBJ1-1; a possible D gene is TRBD1 (5 bases). With 2 bases removed from V and 1 base from J, the gap between germline ends came to 11 bases. Germline V lookup: CDR1 KGHSH, CDR2 LQKENI. This CDR3 is built from 15 residues. The CDR3, as DNA: TGTGCCAGCTCACCAGGCAGGGTCGCGAACACTGAAGCTTTCTTT. Its protein product is CASSPGRVANTEAFF.

This chain connects TRBV9 to TRBJ2-7, with 8 bases matching TRBD1. Trimming at V came to 2 bases and at J to 5 bases, leaving 6 bases not matched to a gene. Germline CDR1 and CDR2: SGDLS and YYNGEE. CDR3 length: 14 residues. The CDR3 sequence is CASSVDRGHNEQYF. DNA of the CDR3: TGTGCCAGCAGCGTCGACAGGGGTCACAACGAGCAGTACTTC.

V usage is TRBV19 and J usage is TRBJ2-5, with D possibly matching TRBD2 (6 bases). CDR1 is LNHDA, CDR2 SQIVND, per germline (reference sequence). The CDR3 totals 14 residues. V was shortened by 6 bases and J by 3 bases, with 14 bases between the two germline ends. As DNA, the CDR3 is TGTGCCAGTAGATCCTCGGCGGGGAAAGAGACCCAGTACTTC. This gives the protein CASRSSAGKETQYF.

Turning to this clone: The same CDR3 can be traced to other DNA sequences in this sample. This chain connects TRBV14 to TRBJ1-6; D unresolved. Trimming shortened V by 4 bases and J by 6 bases, and 19 bases separated the two germline ends. Germline CDR1 is SGHDN and CDR2 is FVKESK. This CDR3 region has 17 residues. Here the CDR3 DNA reads TGTGCCAGCAGCCCAACGGATGGGTTTCGGGGTAATTCACCCCTCCACTTT. Its translation is CASSPTDGFRGNSPLHF.

This clone has just one count. This sequence joins TRBV29-1 and TRBJ1-2; no clear D. This CDR3 has 12 amino acids. V was shortened by 3 bases and J by 9 bases, with 14 bases between the two germline ends. Germline lookup yields CDR1 SQVTM and CDR2 ANQGSEA. As DNA, the CDR3 is TGCAGCGTTGACGCCCCCCGAGGTAGCTACACCTTC. Protein sequence: CSVDAPRGSYTF.

The chain employs TRBV27 and TRBJ2-1, with TRBD1 matching over 10 bases. Unmatched junction bases numbered 4, after V lost 2 bases and J lost 9 bases. CDR3 length: 14 residues. Germline CDR1 reads MNHEY; CDR2 reads SMNVEV (reference sequence). This CDR3 is CASSLRTGGVEQFF. Written as DNA, the CDR3 is TGTGCCAGCAGTTTAAGGACAGGGGGGGTTGAGCAGTTCTTC.